These 6 T cell receptor beta chains originate from one sample sequenced in a study of cytomegalovirus exposure and HLA in healthy donors. With 60 Vbeta and 13 Jbeta primers, the PCR was carried out. Libraries were prepared by immunoSEQ multiplex PCR; TCRdb keeps only in-frame clonotypes and omits some of them. The sample holds roughly 100,000 clones, about 85% seen once. The sequencing sample was made of PBMCs. Receptors were obtained from a female donor in good health and CMV-seropositive.

The chain has TRBV6-5 and TRBJ2-7; D remains ambiguous. This CDR3 contains 15 residues. Looked up from germline, CDR1 is MNHEY and CDR2 is SVGAGI. V was trimmed by 0 bases and J by 5 bases, leaving 14 bases between them. The CDR3 is CASSYSSEVRDEQYF. CDR3 nucleotides: TGTGCCAGCAGTTACTCGTCTGAGGTTCGGGACGAGCAGTACTTC.

The chain employs TRBV5-1 and TRBJ1-2; D ambiguous. V lost 5 bases and J lost 8, with 16 bases in between. Germline loops: CDR1 SGHRS, CDR2 YFSETQ. The CDR3 loop spans 13 amino acids. The CDR3 is CASSLEWQYGYTF. The CDR3 DNA reads TGCGCCAGCAGTCTGGAGTGGCAGTACGGCTACACCTTC.

On this clone: Its ends do not fully match the called genes, so a read error is possible. The chain links TRBV15 to TRBJ2-6; perhaps TRBD1 as D (6 bases). Germline values: CDR1 LNHNV, CDR2 YYDKDF (reference sequence). The CDR3 loop spans 19 amino acids. In DNA form, the CDR3 reads TGTGCCATCAGCAGAGCCGGGACACCAGACTTCTCTGGGGCCAACGTCCTGACTTTC. Its protein product is CAISRAGTPDFSGANVLTF.

V gene TRBV19 combines with J gene TRBJ1-3; weak D call: TRBD1 (6 bases). The CDR3 covers 16 residues. The germline V gene has CDR1 LNHDA and CDR2 SQIVND (reference sequence). Trimming removed 7 bases from V and 0 bases from J, with 16 bases in between. CDR3 bases: TGTGCCAGTACTCGCGACAGGTCCTTCTCTGGAAACACCATATATTTT. It specifies CASTRDRSFSGNTIYF.

There are a few counts of this clone. The J gene is TRBJ2-3, the V gene TRBV9; 10 nucleotides line up with TRBD1. The CDR3 consists of 16 residues. Germline lookup yields CDR1 SGDLS and CDR2 YYNGEE. The J segment lost 2 bases and the V segment lost 4 bases, leaving 7 bases of the junction unmatched. CDR3 sequence reads: CASSISGTGVTDTQYF. The CDR3 DNA follows: TGTGCCAGCAGCATCTCCGGGACAGGGGTCACAGATACGCAGTATTTT.

CDR3 sequence reads: CASSYEVYQPQHF. The CDR3 nucleotides read TGTGCCAGCAGTTACGAGGTTTACCAGCCCCAGCATTTT. V gene TRBV6-6 combines with J gene TRBJ1-5; no firm D call. Trimming stripped 2 bases from V and 7 bases from J, with 9 bases between. Germline V gene lookup returns CDR1 MNHNY and CDR2 SVGAGI (reference sequence). The CDR3 is made up of 13 amino acids.